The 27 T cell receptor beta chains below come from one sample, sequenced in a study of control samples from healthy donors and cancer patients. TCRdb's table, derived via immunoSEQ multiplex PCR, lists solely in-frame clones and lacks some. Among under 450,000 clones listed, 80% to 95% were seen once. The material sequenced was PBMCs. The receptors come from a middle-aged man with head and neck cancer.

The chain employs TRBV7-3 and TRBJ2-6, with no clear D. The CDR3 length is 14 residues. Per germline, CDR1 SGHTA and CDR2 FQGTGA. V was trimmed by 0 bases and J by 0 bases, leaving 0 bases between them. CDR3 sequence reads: CASSLTSGANVLTF. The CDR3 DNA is TGTGCCAGCAGCTTAACCTCTGGGGCCAACGTCCTGACTTTC.

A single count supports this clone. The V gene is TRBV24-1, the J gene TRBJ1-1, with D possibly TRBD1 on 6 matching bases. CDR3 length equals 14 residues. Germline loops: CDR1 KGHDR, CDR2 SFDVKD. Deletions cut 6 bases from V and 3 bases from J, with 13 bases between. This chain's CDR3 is CATSNSGQHTEAFF. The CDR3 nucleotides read TGTGCCACCAGTAACTCCGGACAGCACACTGAAGCTTTCTTT.

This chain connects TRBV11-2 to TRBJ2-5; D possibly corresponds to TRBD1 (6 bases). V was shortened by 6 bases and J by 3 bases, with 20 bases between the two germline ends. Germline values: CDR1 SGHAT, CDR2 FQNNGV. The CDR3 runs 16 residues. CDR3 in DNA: TGTGCCAGCAGGCGCGCCTATGTGGGGGCAGAAGAGACCCAGTACTTC. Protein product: CASRRAYVGAEETQYF. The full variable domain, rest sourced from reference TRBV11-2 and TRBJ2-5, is EAGVAQSPRYKIIEKRQSVAFWCNPISGHATLYWYQQILGQGPKLLIQFQNNGVVDDSQLPKDRFSAERLKGVDSTLKIQPAKLEDSAVYLCASRRAYVGAEETQYFGPGTRLLVL.

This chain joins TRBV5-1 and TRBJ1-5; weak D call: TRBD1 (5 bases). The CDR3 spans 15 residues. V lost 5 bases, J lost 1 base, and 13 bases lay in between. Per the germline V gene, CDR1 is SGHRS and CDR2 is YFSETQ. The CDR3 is CASSMGVESNQPQHF. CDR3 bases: TGCGCCAGCAGTATGGGGGTGGAAAGCAATCAGCCCCAGCATTTT. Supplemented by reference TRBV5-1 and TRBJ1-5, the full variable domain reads KAGVTQTPRYLIKTRGQQVTLSCSPISGHRSVSWYQQTPGQGLQFLFEYFSETQRNKGNFPGRFSGRQFSNSRSEMNVSTLELGDSALYLCASSMGVESNQPQHFGDGTRLSIL.

The CDR3 loop is CASSWGRGSYEQYF. CDR3 coding DNA: TGTGCCAGCAGCTGGGGAAGGGGCAGCTACGAGCAGTACTTC. V and J are TRBV7-3 and TRBJ2-7; weak D call: TRBD1 (5 bases). The V end lost 4 bases, the J end lost 3 bases, and 13 bases lay between the germline ends. The CDR3 covers 14 residues. Germline loops: CDR1 SGHTA, CDR2 FQGTGA.

Written as DNA, the CDR3 is TGTGCCAGCAGTTTCAACAGGGATAATTCACCCCTCCACTTT. This gives the protein CASSFNRDNSPLHF. The V call is TRBV27, the J call TRBJ1-6, with a weak D call TRBD1 (6 bases). V was shortened by 3 bases and J by 5 bases, with 8 bases between the two germline ends. CDR1 and CDR2 (germline): MNHEY, SMNVEV (reference sequence). The CDR3 length is 14 residues.

CDR3 nucleotides: TGCAGTGCTAGTTTGAGTGGGGCCAACGTCCTGACTTTC. It specifies CSASLSGANVLTF. The rearrangement uses TRBV20-1 and TRBJ2-6; D not certain. The germline V gene has CDR1 DFQATT and CDR2 SNEGSKA (reference sequence). The germline V and J ends were trimmed by 3 bases and 3 bases, with 6 bases remaining between them. This CDR3 has 13 amino acids.

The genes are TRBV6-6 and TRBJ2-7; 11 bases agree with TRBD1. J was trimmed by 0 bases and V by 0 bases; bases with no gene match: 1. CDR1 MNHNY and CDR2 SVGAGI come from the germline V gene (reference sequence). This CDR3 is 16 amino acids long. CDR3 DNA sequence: TGTGCCAGCAGTTACTCTGGACAGGGGGCCTCCTACGAGCAGTACTTC. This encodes CASSYSGQGASYEQYF.

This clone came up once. The CDR3 region has the DNA TGTGCCAGTAGGACAATGATCACTGGACAGGGGGGCAATGAGCAGTTCTTC. Amino acid sequence: CASRTMITGQGGNEQFF. V and J are TRBV19 and TRBJ2-1; 10 positions match TRBD1. This CDR3 is 17 amino acids long. V lost 6 bases to trimming and J lost 6 bases; unmatched junction nucleotides: 14. The germline CDR1 and CDR2 sequences are LNHDA and SQIVND (reference sequence).

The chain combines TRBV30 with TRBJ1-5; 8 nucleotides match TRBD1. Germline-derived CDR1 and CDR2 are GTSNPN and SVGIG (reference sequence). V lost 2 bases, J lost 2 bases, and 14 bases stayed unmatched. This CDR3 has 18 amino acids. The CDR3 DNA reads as TGTGCCTGGAGTCCTTGGGGCAGGGGGCAAGGACGCAATCAGCCCCAGCATTTT. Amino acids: CAWSPWGRGQGRNQPQHF.

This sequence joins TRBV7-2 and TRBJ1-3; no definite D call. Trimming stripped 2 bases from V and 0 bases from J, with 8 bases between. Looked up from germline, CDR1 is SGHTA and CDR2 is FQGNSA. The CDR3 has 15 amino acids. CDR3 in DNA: TGTGCCAGCAGCTTACGACTGAGCTCTGGAAACACCATATATTTT. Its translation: CASSLRLSSGNTIYF.

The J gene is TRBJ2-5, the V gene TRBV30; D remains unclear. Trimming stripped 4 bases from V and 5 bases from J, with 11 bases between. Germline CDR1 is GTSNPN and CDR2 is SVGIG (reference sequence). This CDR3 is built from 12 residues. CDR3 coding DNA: TGTGCCTGGACCCTTGGACGGGAGACCCAGTACTTC. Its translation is CAWTLGRETQYF.

The CDR3 DNA reads TGTGCCAGCAGGCCTGAGTCGGATTCCTACGAGCAGTACTTC. It yields the protein CASRPESDSYEQYF. The chain carries TRBV28 and TRBJ2-7; D remains ambiguous. V shed 6 bases and J shed 1 base, with 13 bases lying between them. Looked up from germline, CDR1 is MDHEN and CDR2 is SYDVKM. The CDR3 is 14 residues long.

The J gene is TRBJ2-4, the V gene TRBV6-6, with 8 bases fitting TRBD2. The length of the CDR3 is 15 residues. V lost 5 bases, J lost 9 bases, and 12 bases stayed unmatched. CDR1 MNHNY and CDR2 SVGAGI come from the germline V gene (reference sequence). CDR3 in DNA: TGTGCCAGCAGTCCCCGTCCGAGCGGGGGAGTCATTCAGTACTTC. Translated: CASSPRPSGGVIQYF.

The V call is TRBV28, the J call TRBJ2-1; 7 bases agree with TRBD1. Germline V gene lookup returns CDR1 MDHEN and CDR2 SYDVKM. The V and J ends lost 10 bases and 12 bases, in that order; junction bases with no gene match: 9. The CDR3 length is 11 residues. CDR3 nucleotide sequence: TGTGCCACCCGACAGGGCCGCGGGCAGTTCTTC. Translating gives CATRQGRGQFF.

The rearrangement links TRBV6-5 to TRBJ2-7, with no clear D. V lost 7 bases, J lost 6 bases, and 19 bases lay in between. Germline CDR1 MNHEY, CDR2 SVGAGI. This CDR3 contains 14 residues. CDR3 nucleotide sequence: TGTGCCAGCACCGAAGGACCTATTGGCGCCGAGCAGTACTTC. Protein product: CASTEGPIGAEQYF.

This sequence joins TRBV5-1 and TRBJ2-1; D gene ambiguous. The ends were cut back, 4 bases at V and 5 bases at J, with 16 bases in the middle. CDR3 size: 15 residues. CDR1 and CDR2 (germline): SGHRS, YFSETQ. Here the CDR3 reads CASSPSTDVDNEQFF. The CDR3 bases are TGCGCCAGCAGCCCGAGTACAGACGTGGACAATGAGCAGTTCTTC.

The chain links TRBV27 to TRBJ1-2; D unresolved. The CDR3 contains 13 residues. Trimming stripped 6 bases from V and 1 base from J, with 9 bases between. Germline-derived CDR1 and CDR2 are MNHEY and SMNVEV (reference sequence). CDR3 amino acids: CASSRQLNYGYTF. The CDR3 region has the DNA TGTGCCAGCAGCCGACAACTTAACTATGGCTACACCTTC.

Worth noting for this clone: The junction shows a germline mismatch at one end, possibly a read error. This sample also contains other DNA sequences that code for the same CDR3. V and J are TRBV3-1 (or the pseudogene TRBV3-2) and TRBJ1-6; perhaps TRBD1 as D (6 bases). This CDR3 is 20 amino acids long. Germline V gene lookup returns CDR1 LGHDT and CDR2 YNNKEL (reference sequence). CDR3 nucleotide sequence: TGTGCCAGTAGCCACGGAACATTGTGGGGACAAAGCTCCTATAATTCACCCCTCCACTTT. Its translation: CASSHGTLWGQSSYNSPLHF.

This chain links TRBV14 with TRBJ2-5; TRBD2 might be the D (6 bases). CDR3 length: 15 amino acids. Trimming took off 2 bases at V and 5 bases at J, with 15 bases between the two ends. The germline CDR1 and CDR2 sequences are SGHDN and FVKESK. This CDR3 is CASSQSGGRHETQYF. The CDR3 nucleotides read TGTGCCAGCAGCCAAAGTGGAGGGCGGCACGAGACCCAGTACTTC.

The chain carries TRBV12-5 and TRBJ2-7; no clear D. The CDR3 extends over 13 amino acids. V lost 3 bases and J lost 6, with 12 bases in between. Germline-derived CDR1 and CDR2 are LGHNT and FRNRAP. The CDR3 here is CASGLALGSEQYF. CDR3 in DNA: TGTGCTAGTGGTTTAGCCCTTGGCTCCGAGCAGTACTTC.

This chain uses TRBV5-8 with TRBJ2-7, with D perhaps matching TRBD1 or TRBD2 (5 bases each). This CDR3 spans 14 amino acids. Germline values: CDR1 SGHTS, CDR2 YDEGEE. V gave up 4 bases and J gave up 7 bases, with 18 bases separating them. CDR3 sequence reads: CASSLGTATPEQYF. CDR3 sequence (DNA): TGTGCCAGCAGCCTCGGGACGGCCACCCCGGAGCAGTACTTC.

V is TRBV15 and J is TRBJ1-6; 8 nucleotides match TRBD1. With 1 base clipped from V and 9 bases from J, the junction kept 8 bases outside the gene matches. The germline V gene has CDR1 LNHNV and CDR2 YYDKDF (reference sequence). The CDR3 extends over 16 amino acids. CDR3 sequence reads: CATSRGLTGESSPLHF. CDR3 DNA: TGTGCCACCAGCAGAGGATTGACAGGGGAAAGTTCACCCCTCCACTTT.

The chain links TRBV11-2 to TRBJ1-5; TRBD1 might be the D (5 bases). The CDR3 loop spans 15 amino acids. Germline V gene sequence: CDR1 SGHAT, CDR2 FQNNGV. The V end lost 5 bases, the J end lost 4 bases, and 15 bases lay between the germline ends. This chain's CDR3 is CASSGGTYPNQPQHF. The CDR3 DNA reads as TGTGCCAGCAGCGGGGGGACCTACCCAAATCAGCCCCAGCATTTT.

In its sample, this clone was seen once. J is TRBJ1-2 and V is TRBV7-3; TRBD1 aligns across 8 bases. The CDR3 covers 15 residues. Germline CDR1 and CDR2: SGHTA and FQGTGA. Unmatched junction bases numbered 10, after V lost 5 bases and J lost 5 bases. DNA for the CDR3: TGTGCCAGCAGCCCATCCGCGACAGGGGCATATGGCTACACCTTC. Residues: CASSPSATGAYGYTF.

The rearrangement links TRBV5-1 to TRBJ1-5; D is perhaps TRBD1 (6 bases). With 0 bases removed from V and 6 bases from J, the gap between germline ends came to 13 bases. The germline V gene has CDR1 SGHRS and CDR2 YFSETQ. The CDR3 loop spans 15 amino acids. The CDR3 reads CASSLEGGRSQPQHF. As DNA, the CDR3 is TGCGCCAGCAGCTTGGAGGGGGGGCGCAGTCAGCCCCAGCATTTT.

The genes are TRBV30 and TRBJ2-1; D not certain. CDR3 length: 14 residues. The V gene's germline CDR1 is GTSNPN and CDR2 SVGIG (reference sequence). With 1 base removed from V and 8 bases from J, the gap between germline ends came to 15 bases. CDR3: CAWSGSTGRDEQFF. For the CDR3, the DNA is TGTGCCTGGAGTGGGTCCACCGGTCGGGATGAGCAGTTCTTC.